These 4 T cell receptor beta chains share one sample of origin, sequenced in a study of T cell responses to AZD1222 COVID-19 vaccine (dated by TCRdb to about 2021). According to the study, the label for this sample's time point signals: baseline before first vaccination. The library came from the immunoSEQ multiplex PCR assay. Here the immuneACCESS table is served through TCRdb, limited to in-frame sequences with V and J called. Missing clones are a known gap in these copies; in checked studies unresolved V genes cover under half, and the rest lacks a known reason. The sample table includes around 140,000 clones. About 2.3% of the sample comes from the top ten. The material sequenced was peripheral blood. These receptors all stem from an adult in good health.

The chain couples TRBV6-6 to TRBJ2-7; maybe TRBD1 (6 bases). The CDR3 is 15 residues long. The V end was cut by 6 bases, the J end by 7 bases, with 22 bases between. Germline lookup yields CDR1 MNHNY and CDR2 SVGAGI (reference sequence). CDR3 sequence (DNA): TGTGCCAGCAGCCCACTTGGGGGTCCGAGGGGGGAGCAGTACTTC. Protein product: CASSPLGGPRGEQYF.

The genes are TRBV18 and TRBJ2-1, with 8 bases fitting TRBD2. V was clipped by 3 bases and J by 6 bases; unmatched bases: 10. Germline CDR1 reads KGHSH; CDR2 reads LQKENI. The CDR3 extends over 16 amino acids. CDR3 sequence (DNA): TGTGCCAGCTCACCTCAGGGGCGGGGGGCGCGCAATGAGCAGTTCTTC. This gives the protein CASSPQGRGARNEQFF.

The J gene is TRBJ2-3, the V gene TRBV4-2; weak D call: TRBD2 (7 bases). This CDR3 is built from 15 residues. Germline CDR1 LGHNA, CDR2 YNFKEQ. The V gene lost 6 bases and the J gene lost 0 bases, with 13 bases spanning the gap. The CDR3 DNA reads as TGTGCCAGCAGTCGCGGGGGCTTTAGCACAGATACGCAGTATTTT. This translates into CASSRGGFSTDTQYF.

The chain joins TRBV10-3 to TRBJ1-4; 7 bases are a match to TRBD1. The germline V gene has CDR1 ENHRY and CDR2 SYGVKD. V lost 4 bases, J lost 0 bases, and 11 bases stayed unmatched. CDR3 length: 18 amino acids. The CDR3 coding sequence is TGTGCCATCAGTGTTGGGGACAGATCCATTGCAACTAATGAAAAACTGTTTTTT. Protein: CAISVGDRSIATNEKLFF.